One and the same sample provided the 30 T cell receptor beta chains below, sequenced in a study of identifying expanded T cells in peripheral blood. Assay: immunoSEQ multiplex PCR; the TCRdb copy retains only in-frame clones and omits some. The repertoire includes about 130,000 clones, approximately 86% of them detected once, and approximately 8.9% sits in the top ten. The specimen was blood. The receptors shown here come from a person aged 18 to 70 in good health.

This clone was detected only a few times. The chain couples TRBV15 to TRBJ1-2; D not certain. V was clipped by 1 base and J by 7 bases, with 7 bases between them. CDR1 is LNHNV, CDR2 YYDKDF, per germline (reference sequence). The CDR3 has 12 amino acids. CDR3 DNA: TGTGCCACCAGCAGAGCGGAGGGTGGCTACACCTTC. Its protein is CATSRAEGGYTF.

The rearrangement joins TRBV7-6 to TRBJ2-1; a possible D gene is TRBD2 (5 bases). Germline V lookup: CDR1 SGHVS, CDR2 FNYEAQ. The CDR3 has 12 residues. V lost 1 base to trimming and J lost 9 bases, with 7 bases between them. DNA for the CDR3: TGTGCCAGCAGCTTAGGCCGGGGTGAGCAGTTCTTC. It specifies CASSLGRGEQFF. The full variable domain, its missing parts supplied by reference TRBV7-6 and TRBJ2-1, is GAGVSQSPRYKVTKRGQDVALRCDPISGHVSLYWYRQALGQGPEFLTYFNYEAQQDKSGLPNDRFSAERPEGSISTLTIQRTEQRDSAMYRCASSLGRGEQFFGPGTRLTVL.

The V gene is TRBV27, the J gene TRBJ2-5; D is unresolved. This CDR3 is 16 amino acids long. Trimming stripped 4 bases from V and 1 base from J, with 16 bases between. Germline lookup yields CDR1 MNHEY and CDR2 SMNVEV (reference sequence). The CDR3 nucleotides are TGTGCCAGCAGTTCCCAGGTTAGGAACGCCCAAGAGACCCAGTACTTC. This codes for CASSSQVRNAQETQYF.

This chain links TRBV9 with TRBJ1-5; no reliable D call. The V and J ends lost 4 bases and 0 bases respectively, with 17 bases between them. Per germline, CDR1 SGDLS and CDR2 YYNGEE. The CDR3 has 17 residues. The CDR3 loop reads CASSLSGDSYSNQPQHF. The CDR3 DNA follows: TGTGCCAGCAGCCTCAGTGGGGATTCATATAGCAATCAGCCCCAGCATTTT.

The chain joins TRBV28 to TRBJ2-3; TRBD2 agrees at 7 bases. Germline V gene lookup returns CDR1 MDHEN and CDR2 SYDVKM. The V segment lost 6 bases and the J segment 4 bases; nucleotides outside the gene matches: 4. The CDR3 runs 13 residues. Here the CDR3 reads CASSVGGPDTQYF. CDR3 bases: TGTGCCAGCAGCGTGGGAGGGCCAGATACGCAGTATTTT. Looking up the rest from reference TRBV28 and TRBJ2-3 gives the full variable domain: DVKVTQSSRYLVKRTGEKVFLECVQDMDHENMFWYRQDPGLGLRLIYFSYDVKMKEKGDIPEGYSVSREKKERFSLILESASTNQTSMYLCASSVGGPDTQYFGPGTRLTVL.

The V and J genes are TRBV4-1 and TRBJ2-5; D uncertain. The CDR3 sequence is 14 residues long. V lost 0 bases, J lost 9 bases, and 14 bases lay in between. Germline lookup yields CDR1 MGHRA and CDR2 YSYEKL. CDR3 DNA sequence: TGCGCCAGCAGCCAAGATCGTTATTTGACGGCCCAGTACTTC. Translation: CASSQDRYLTAQYF.

This chain connects TRBV18 to TRBJ2-7; possibly TRBD2 for D (5 bases). The CDR3 is 14 amino acids. V lost 5 bases, J lost 6 bases, and 17 bases lay in between. Germline V gives CDR1 KGHSH, CDR2 LQKENI. The CDR3 reads CASSGGQVVGEQYF. CDR3 DNA sequence: TGTGCCAGCTCAGGCGGGCAGGTTGTGGGCGAGCAGTACTTC.

The chain couples TRBV7-2 to TRBJ2-1; D is unresolved. This CDR3 is 12 amino acids long. V lost 5 bases and J 8 bases, leaving 10 bases between the germline ends. Germline V gene data show CDR1 as SGHTA and CDR2 as FQGNSA. The CDR3 nucleotides read TGTGCCAGCAGCCCCCGCTCCCATGAGCAGTTCTTC. Protein: CASSPRSHEQFF.

The J gene is TRBJ1-1, the V gene TRBV6-5; no firm D call. Germline V gene lookup returns CDR1 MNHEY and CDR2 SVGAGI. The CDR3 has 14 residues. The germline V and J ends were trimmed by 6 bases and 5 bases, with 16 bases remaining between them. Here the CDR3 reads CASRGFGGVTEAFF. The CDR3 DNA sequence: TGTGCCAGCAGAGGTTTTGGTGGGGTGACTGAAGCTTTCTTT.

The rearrangement uses TRBV15 and TRBJ1-5, with TRBD1 matching 10 bases. Trimming removed 3 bases from V and 5 bases from J; junction bases left unmatched: 7. The CDR3 consists of 16 residues. Per germline, CDR1 LNHNV and CDR2 YYDKDF (reference sequence). The CDR3 DNA reads TGTGCCACCAGCAGGGGGGGACAGGGGAGAGATCAGCCCCAGCATTTT. It encodes CATSRGGQGRDQPQHF.

The rearrangement uses TRBV5-8 and TRBJ1-1; possible D gene TRBD1, 5 bases. CDR1 is SGHTS, CDR2 YDEGEE, per germline. The ends were cut back, 0 bases at V and 6 bases at J, with 9 bases in the middle. The CDR3 runs 13 residues. CDR3 in DNA: TGTGCCAGCAGCTTGGCAGGGACCTCTGAAGCTTTCTTT. Its protein is CASSLAGTSEAFF.

The rearrangement joins TRBV11-2 to TRBJ1-1; 8 bases are a match to TRBD1. The CDR3 loop spans 14 amino acids. V lost 5 bases and J lost 2; bases outside the gene matches: 4. Germline V lookup: CDR1 SGHAT, CDR2 FQNNGV. The CDR3 sequence: CASSAGQANTEAFF. In DNA, the CDR3 is TGTGCCAGCAGCGCGGGACAGGCAAACACTGAAGCTTTCTTT.

The chain recombines TRBV28 with TRBJ1-4; 7 bases map to TRBD1. Trimming removed 5 bases from V and 4 bases from J; junction bases left unmatched: 7. The CDR3 sequence is 15 residues long. Germline V gene lookup returns CDR1 MDHEN and CDR2 SYDVKM. The CDR3 loop reads CASSLKGAGNEKLFF. DNA of the CDR3: TGTGCCAGCAGTCTAAAGGGGGCGGGTAATGAAAAACTGTTTTTT.

The chain employs TRBV5-6 and TRBJ2-3, with 13 bases lining up with TRBD2. Germline V lookup: CDR1 SGHDT, CDR2 YYEEEE. Unmatched junction bases numbered 5, after V lost 4 bases and J lost 3 bases. The CDR3 runs to 16 residues. CDR3 bases: TGTGCCAGCAGCGTGACTAGCGGGAGGAGGACAGATACGCAGTATTTT. Residues: CASSVTSGRRTDTQYF.

The J gene is TRBJ2-1, the V gene TRBV28, with TRBD2 matching over 10 bases. CDR1 and CDR2 (germline): MDHEN, SYDVKM. The CDR3 is made up of 16 amino acids. After removal of 2 bases from V and 6 bases from J, the junction contained 7 bases not matched to a gene. This CDR3 reads CASSLTPSGSFNEQFF. The CDR3 nucleotides are TGTGCCAGCAGTTTAACCCCTAGCGGGAGTTTCAATGAGCAGTTCTTC.

This clone was seen a handful of times. J is TRBJ1-1 and V is TRBV2; TRBD1 is a possible D gene (5 bases). The germline CDR1 and CDR2 sequences are SNHLY and FYNNEI. The ends were cut back, 5 bases at V and 2 bases at J, with 9 bases in the middle. The CDR3 contains 13 residues. The DNA of the CDR3 is TGTGCCAGCAGTAATCAGGGTAACACTGAAGCTTTCTTT. It yields the protein CASSNQGNTEAFF.

The rearrangement links TRBV5-1 to TRBJ2-5, with 10 bases identical to TRBD1. This CDR3 region has 16 residues. The germline gives CDR1 SGHRS, CDR2 YFSETQ. The V segment lost 4 bases and the J segment 4 bases; nucleotides outside the gene matches: 10. The CDR3 loop is CASSTQPGQGRETQYF. The CDR3 nucleotides are TGCGCCAGCAGCACCCAGCCGGGACAGGGGAGAGAGACCCAGTACTTC.

This clone was picked up one time. The chain carries TRBV15 and TRBJ2-3; no clear D gene. The CDR3 extends over 16 amino acids. Trimming shortened V by 0 bases and J by 0 bases, and 10 bases separated the two germline ends. The germline V gene encodes CDR1 LNHNV and CDR2 YYDKDF (reference sequence). The CDR3 reads CATSRDLTASTDTQYF. In nucleotides, the CDR3 is TGTGCCACCAGCAGAGATCTCACGGCTAGCACAGATACGCAGTATTTT.

This clone was seen once. This chain uses TRBV5-4 with TRBJ1-2; 7 bases agree with TRBD1. The CDR3 is 15 amino acids. Germline V gene data show CDR1 as SGHNT and CDR2 as YYREEE (reference sequence). After removal of 6 bases from V and 3 bases from J, the junction contained 11 bases not matched to a gene. CDR3 region: CASTASSTGDYGYTF. In DNA form, the CDR3 reads TGTGCCAGCACAGCTTCCTCTACAGGGGACTATGGCTACACCTTC.

This clone showed up just once. The chain carries TRBV19 and TRBJ2-1, with 11 bases fitting TRBD2. The CDR3 is 14 amino acids. From germline, CDR1 is LNHDA and CDR2 SQIVND (reference sequence). J gave up 9 bases and V 6 bases, and 7 bases lay outside the gene matches. DNA of the CDR3: TGTGCCAGTAGCCCTAGCGGGGGGCCAGGTGAGCAGTTCTTC. Encoded protein: CASSPSGGPGEQFF.

J is TRBJ1-5 and V is TRBV5-8; no definite D call. CDR1 and CDR2 from the germline V gene are SGHTS and YDEGEE. The CDR3 consists of 14 residues. Trimming cost V 2 bases and J 0 bases, with 6 bases left between them. The CDR3 is CASSLSTSNQPQHF. As DNA, the CDR3 is TGTGCCAGCAGCTTAAGTACTAGCAATCAGCCCCAGCATTTT.

This clone turned up a few times. This chain's CDR3 is CASSLSRGDTGELFF. Written as DNA, the CDR3 is TGTGCCAGCAGCTTGTCAAGGGGTGATACCGGGGAGCTGTTTTTT. The chain is built from TRBV5-4 and TRBJ2-2; TRBD1 might be the D (5 bases). Germline V gene lookup returns CDR1 SGHNT and CDR2 YYREEE (reference sequence). V lost 1 base, J lost 5 bases, and 12 bases lay in between. The length of the CDR3 is 15 residues.

The chain joins TRBV6-6 to TRBJ2-3; possibly TRBD2 for D (5 bases). CDR3 length equals 13 residues. Germline lookup yields CDR1 MNHNY and CDR2 SVGAGI (reference sequence). V lost 4 bases, J lost 0 bases, and 5 bases lay in between. CDR3 coding DNA: TGTGCCAGCAGTTGGAGGAGCACAGATACGCAGTATTTT. This codes for CASSWRSTDTQYF.

The chain combines TRBV4-1 with TRBJ1-1, with D hard to call. V lost 0 bases and J 11 bases, leaving 16 bases between the germline ends. Germline V gene sequence: CDR1 MGHRA, CDR2 YSYEKL. This CDR3 spans 14 amino acids. In DNA, the CDR3 is TGCGCCAGCAGCCAAGATACGTTCATGGTTTGGGCTTTCTTT. It encodes CASSQDTFMVWAFF.

The genes are TRBV28 and TRBJ1-1; D gene unclear. Trimming took off 6 bases at V and 3 bases at J, with 5 bases between the two ends. Germline V gene lookup returns CDR1 MDHEN and CDR2 SYDVKM. The CDR3 contains 11 residues. The CDR3 reads CASRWYTEAFF. The CDR3 DNA reads as TGTGCCAGCAGGTGGTACACTGAAGCTTTCTTT.

V is TRBV5-1 and J is TRBJ2-7; a possible D gene is TRBD1 (6 bases). CDR1 and CDR2 from the germline V gene are SGHRS and YFSETQ. This CDR3 spans 13 amino acids. Trimming took 6 bases from V and 6 from J, leaving 16 bases between them. In nucleotides, the CDR3 is TGCGCCAGCATGGCGGTGGAAGGGGGCGAGCAGTACTTC. It specifies CASMAVEGGEQYF.

The chain's CDR3 is CASSTPEKLFF. The CDR3 bases are TGTGCCAGCAGTACCCCCGAAAAACTGTTTTTT. This chain joins TRBV28 and TRBJ1-4; D gene unclear. This CDR3 has 11 residues. Looked up from germline, CDR1 is MDHEN and CDR2 is SYDVKM. Trimming removed 5 bases at V and 8 bases at J, with 6 bases between.

This clone was seen only once. V gene TRBV9 combines with J gene TRBJ2-2, with 10 positions matching TRBD2. V shed 0 bases and J 4 bases; nucleotides not matched to a gene: 9. Germline V gene sequence: CDR1 SGDLS, CDR2 YYNGEE. The length of the CDR3 is 18 residues. In DNA form, the CDR3 reads TGTGCCAGCAGCGTAGCCGGGAGCGGGGGGGCCGGCACCGGGGAGCTGTTTTTT. Amino acid sequence: CASSVAGSGGAGTGELFF.

The chain recombines TRBV29-1 with TRBJ2-3, with TRBD2 as a possible D gene (5 bases). Between the trimmed V and J ends, which lost 4 bases and 0 bases, there was a span of 20 bases. The CDR3 contains 17 residues. From germline, CDR1 is SQVTM and CDR2 ANQGSEA. In DNA, the CDR3 is TGCAGCGTTGTAAGTGCCCGGGGAAGAGGTAGCACAGATACGCAGTATTTT. This sequence encodes CSVVSARGRGSTDTQYF.

Details on this clone: The junction does not match germline at one end; this may be a read error. The chain joins TRBV2 to TRBJ2-3; 12 bases map to TRBD2. The CDR3 sequence is 12 residues long. Per the germline V gene, CDR1 is SNHLY and CDR2 is FYNNEI. CDR3 in DNA: TGTGCCAGCAGTGGATCTAGCGGGGGGGCCGGTTTT. It yields the protein CASSGSSGGAGF. The whole variable domain, filled in from reference TRBV2 and TRBJ2-3, reads EPEVTQTPSHQVTQMGQEVILRCVPISNHLYFYWYRQILGQKVEFLVSFYNNEISEKSEIFDDQFSVERPDGSNFTLKIRSTKLEDSAMYFCASSGSSGGAGFGPGTRLTVL.